This TCR beta chain was sequenced during a study of blood T cell repertoires in COVID-19 (TCRdb year 2020). About the investigation overall: Samples covering the acute and convalescent phases of COVID-19 were provided by collaborators in the United States, Italy and Spain. The prospective study material was composed of cDNA or gDNA derived from T cells, B-cell-depleted T cells, or PBMCs. Deeply sampled blood TCRbeta repertoires from subjects exposed to, actively infected with, or recovered from COVID-19 were included in the dataset. The repertoires were released in a freely available public database intended as a resource for research on the immune response to SARS-CoV-2. The samples were drawn from the first 160 participants of the ongoing ImmuneRACE study and from 950 to 1,500 subjects provided by 6 global collaborators. A de-identified subject ID, COVID-19 status, age in years and sex were almost always included in the sample metadata. Where available, HLA class I and class II types were taken from metadata supplied by the sample provider and were not determined by assay-based typing.

Concerning this clone itself: The antigen this receptor binds is unknown. No clone much larger than this one lies a single base away; base qualities are absent.

What the authors observed across the whole study: How much clinical and demographic metadata was included differed by source and by participant, and the metadata was provided uncurated.

The immunoSEQ Assay, a bias-controlled multiplex PCR, was used to amplify TCRbeta CDR3 regions from genomic DNA. From the authors' description of their analysis: The number of nucleated cells in each sample was estimated from the amplification of reference gene primers within the assay. To quantify the absolute abundance of each unique TCRbeta CDR3 rearrangement, sequence reads were collapsed and filtered. Productive Simpson clonality was computed per sample as the square root of Simpson's diversity index over productive rearrangements. The table was pulled from immuneACCESS by TCRdb, which kept in-frame rearrangements only. Such tables lose some clones; where checked, under half of the loss comes from unresolved V genes, and the rest has no known cause. The DNA gave D and trimming, while V, J and clone size come from that table. The table for this sample lists about 140,000 clones; more than 70% of them were counted only once. The ten largest clones take up 1.5% to 2% of the sample.

The collaborating institutions used their own protocols to collect whole blood in K2EDTA tubes. For TCRbeta analysis, collaborators shipped samples in one of three forms: frozen whole blood, isolated PBMCs, or DNA extracted from either of those sample types. Sequenced sample: peripheral blood. The clonotype was recovered from a human donor in a cohort sampled during active COVID-19.

The CDR3 region has the sequence CASSGQGGNTEAFF. The nucleotide sequence reads as follows: TGTGCCAGCAGTGGACAGGGGGGGAACACTGAAGCTTTCTTT. Recombination connected TRBV2 to TRBJ1-1, and TRBD1 aligns with 9 junction nucleotides. In the germline V gene, CDR1 corresponds to SNHLY and CDR2 to FYNNEI. Including the terminal cysteine and phenylalanine, the CDR3 comprises 14 residues. The DNA shown is the 42-base CDR3, in frame from base 1. Compared with germline, V lacks 4 bases and J lacks 1 base; bases without a gene match: 1.